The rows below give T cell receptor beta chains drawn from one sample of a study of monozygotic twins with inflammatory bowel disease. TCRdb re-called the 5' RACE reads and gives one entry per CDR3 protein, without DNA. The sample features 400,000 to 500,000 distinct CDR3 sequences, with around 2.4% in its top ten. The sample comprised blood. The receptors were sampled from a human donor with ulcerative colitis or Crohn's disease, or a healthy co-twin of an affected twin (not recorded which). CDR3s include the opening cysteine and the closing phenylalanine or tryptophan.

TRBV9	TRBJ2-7	CASSVAGGLEDEQYF
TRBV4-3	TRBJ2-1	CASSQGRTSGRTGNEQFF
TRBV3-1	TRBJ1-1	CASSPRGAGRAFF
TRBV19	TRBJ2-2	CASSIGRIKNTGELFF
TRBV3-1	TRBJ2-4	CASSQGLKNIQYF
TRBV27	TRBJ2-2	CASSFVSPPTATGELFF
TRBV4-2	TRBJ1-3	CASSQDYKAKRNTIYF
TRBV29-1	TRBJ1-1	CSVEDWDRGGIAFF
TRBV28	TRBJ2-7	CASSLSVVWTSVHYEQYF
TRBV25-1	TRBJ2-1	CASSERGHSGEQFF
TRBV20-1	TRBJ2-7	CSAEGGGGPEQYF
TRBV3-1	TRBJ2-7	CASSPSGATGNEQYF
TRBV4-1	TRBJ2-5	CASSQPGLAGGTQYF
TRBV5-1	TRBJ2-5	CASSLDRDRGPQETQYF
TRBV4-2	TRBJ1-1	CASSQVSGNTEAFF
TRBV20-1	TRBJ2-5	CSAPGAGMTQYF
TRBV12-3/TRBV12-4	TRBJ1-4	CASRQAGLEKLFF
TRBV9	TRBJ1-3	CASSATGVSGNTIYF
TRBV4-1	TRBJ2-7	CASSFDSYYEQYF
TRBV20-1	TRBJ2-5	CSAGRGIGETQYF
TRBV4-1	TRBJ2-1	CASSPFKGGHYNEQFF
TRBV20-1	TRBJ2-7	CSARDKSRSTGTREQYF
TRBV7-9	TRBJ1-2	CASSLVDTGGYTF
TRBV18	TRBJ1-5	CASSQSHSNQPQHF
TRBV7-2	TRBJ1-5	CASSPQGLLNQPQHF
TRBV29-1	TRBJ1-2	CSVEGRGFYTF
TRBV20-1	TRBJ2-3	CSARDWGDTQYF
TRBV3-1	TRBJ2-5	CASSRGTSQETQYF